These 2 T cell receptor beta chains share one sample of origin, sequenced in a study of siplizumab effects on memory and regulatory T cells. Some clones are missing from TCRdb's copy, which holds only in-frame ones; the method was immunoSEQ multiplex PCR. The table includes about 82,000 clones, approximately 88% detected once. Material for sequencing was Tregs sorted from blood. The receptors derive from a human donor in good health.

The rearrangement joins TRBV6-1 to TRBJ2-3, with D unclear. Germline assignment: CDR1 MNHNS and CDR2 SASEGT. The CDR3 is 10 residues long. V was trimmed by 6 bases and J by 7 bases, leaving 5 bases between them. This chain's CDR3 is CASSEYTQYF. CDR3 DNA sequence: TGTGCCAGCAGCGAATATACGCAGTATTTT.

The CDR3 is CASSFSRDRGGPLNSPLHF. DNA of the CDR3: TGTGCCAGCAGTTTCTCCCGGGACAGGGGAGGGCCGCTCAATTCACCCCTCCACTTT. This chain uses TRBV27 with TRBJ1-6; 10 nucleotides align to TRBD1. Trimming took 3 bases from V and 7 from J; bases not matched to a gene: 15. CDR1 is MNHEY, CDR2 SMNVEV, per germline (reference sequence). The CDR3 extends over 19 amino acids.